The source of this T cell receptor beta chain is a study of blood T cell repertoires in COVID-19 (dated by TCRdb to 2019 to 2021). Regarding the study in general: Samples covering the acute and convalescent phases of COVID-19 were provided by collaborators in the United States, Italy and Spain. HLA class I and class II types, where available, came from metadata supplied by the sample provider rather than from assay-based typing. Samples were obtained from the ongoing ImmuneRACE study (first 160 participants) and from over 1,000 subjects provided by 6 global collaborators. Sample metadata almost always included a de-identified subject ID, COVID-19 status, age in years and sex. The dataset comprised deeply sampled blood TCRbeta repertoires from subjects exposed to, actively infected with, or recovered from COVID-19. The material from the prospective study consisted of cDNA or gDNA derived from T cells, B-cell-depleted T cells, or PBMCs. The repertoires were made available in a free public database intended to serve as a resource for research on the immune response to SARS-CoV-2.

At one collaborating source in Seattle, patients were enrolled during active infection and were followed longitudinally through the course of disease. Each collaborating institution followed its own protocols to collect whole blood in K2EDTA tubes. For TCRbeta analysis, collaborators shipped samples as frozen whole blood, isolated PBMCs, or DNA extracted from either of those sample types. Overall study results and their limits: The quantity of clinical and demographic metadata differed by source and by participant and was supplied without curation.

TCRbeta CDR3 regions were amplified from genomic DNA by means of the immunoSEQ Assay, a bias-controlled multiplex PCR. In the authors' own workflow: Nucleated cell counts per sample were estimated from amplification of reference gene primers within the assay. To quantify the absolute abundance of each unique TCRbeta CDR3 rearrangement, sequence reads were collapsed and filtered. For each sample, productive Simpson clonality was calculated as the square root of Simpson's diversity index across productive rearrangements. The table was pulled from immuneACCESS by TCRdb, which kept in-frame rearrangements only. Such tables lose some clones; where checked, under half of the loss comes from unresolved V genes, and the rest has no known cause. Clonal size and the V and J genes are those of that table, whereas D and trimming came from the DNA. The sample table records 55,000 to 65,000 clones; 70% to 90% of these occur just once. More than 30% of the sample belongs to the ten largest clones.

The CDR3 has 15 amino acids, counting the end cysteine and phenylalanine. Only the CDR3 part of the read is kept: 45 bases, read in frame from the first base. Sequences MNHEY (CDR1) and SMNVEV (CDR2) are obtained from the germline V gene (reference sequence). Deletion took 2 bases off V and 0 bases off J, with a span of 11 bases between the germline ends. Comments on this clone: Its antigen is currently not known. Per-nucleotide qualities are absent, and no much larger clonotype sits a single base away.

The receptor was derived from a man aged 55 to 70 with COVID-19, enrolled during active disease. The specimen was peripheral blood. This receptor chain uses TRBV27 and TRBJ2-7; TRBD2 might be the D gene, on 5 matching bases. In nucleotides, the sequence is TGTGCCAGCAGTTTAATTTCGGGGAGCTCCTACGAGCAGTACTTC. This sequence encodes CASSLISGSSYEQYF.